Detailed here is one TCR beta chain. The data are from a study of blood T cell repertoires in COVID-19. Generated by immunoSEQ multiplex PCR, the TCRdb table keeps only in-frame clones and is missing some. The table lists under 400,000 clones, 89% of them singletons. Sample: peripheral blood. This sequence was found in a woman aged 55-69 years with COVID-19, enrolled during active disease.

CDR3 amino acids: CANPTGIKSPLHF. The CDR3, as DNA: TGCGCCAACCCGACAGGGATAAAATCACCCCTCCACTTT. The chain links TRBV10-1 to TRBJ1-6, with 7 bases lining up with TRBD1. Germline CDR1 is WNHNN and CDR2 is SYGVQD (reference sequence). With V trimmed by 10 bases and J by 10 bases, 10 bases remained unmatched. The CDR3 is 13 amino acids.